The next 13 T cell receptor beta chains were all read from a single sample in a study of blood T cell repertoires in COVID-19. Data came from immunoSEQ multiplex PCR; TCRdb stores just in-frame clones and leaves some out. Of fewer than 110,000 clones in the sample, 85% were seen once. The specimen was peripheral blood. The receptors here all came from a woman aged 70-85 years with active or convalescent COVID-19.

This clone was seen a few times. The chain carries TRBV7-2 and TRBJ1-2, with TRBD1 identical over 8 bases. Per the germline V gene, CDR1 is SGHTA and CDR2 is FQGNSA. The CDR3 runs 14 residues. V was clipped by 5 bases and J by 14 bases; unmatched bases: 16. The chain's CDR3 is CASSPGSEGQARTF. The CDR3 nucleotides are TGTGCCAGCAGCCCCGGATCCGAGGGACAGGCGAGGACCTTC.

This chain joins TRBV11-2 and TRBJ2-2, with a possible D match to TRBD2 (6 bases). The V end lost 3 bases, the J end lost 1 base, and 6 bases lay between the germline ends. This CDR3 has 14 residues. Germline CDR1 is SGHAT and CDR2 is FQNNGV. CDR3 sequence: CASSLGLNTGELFF. Written as DNA, the CDR3 is TGTGCCAGCAGCTTGGGACTGAACACCGGGGAGCTGTTTTTT.

The chain couples TRBV7-2 to TRBJ2-3, with 8 bases lining up with TRBD1. The V segment lost 1 base and the J segment 8 bases; nucleotides outside the gene matches: 5. The germline gives CDR1 SGHTA, CDR2 FQGNSA. CDR3 length: 14 amino acids. CDR3 nucleotides: TGTGCCAGCAGCTTAGACAGGGGGAGTGGTACGCAGTATTTT. Translated, it gives CASSLDRGSGTQYF.

This sequence joins TRBV9 and TRBJ2-1, with 11 bases identical to TRBD1. The J segment lost 6 bases and the V segment lost 4 bases, leaving 12 bases of the junction unmatched. CDR3 length equals 17 residues. Germline-derived CDR1 and CDR2 are SGDLS and YYNGEE. CDR3: CASSPLAGTGGTNEQFF. The CDR3 DNA is TGTGCCAGCAGCCCACTGGCCGGGACAGGGGGGACCAATGAGCAGTTCTTC.

V is TRBV7-8 and J is TRBJ1-3; D is ambiguous. Germline V gives CDR1 SGHVS, CDR2 FQNEAQ. Between the trimmed V and J ends, which lost 3 bases and 0 bases, there was a span of 9 bases. The CDR3 loop spans 15 amino acids. CDR3 region: CASSFGTASGNTIYF. CDR3 DNA: TGTGCCAGCAGCTTTGGAACAGCCTCTGGAAACACCATATATTTT. Drawing the rest from reference TRBV7-8 and TRBJ1-3, the complete variable domain is GAGVSQSPRYKVAKRGQDVALRCDPISGHVSLFWYQQALGQGPEFLTYFQNEAQLDKSGLPSDRFFAERPEGSVSTLKIQRTQQEDSAVYLCASSFGTASGNTIYFGEGSWLTVV.

V gene TRBV28 combines with J gene TRBJ2-1; 9 nucleotides line up with TRBD1. This CDR3 spans 15 amino acids. The germline gives CDR1 MDHEN, CDR2 SYDVKM. The V segment lost 3 bases and the J segment 3 bases; nucleotides outside the gene matches: 3. The CDR3 region has the DNA TGTGCCAGCAGTTTCGGACAGGGGAACTACAATGAGCAGTTCTTC. It is translated as CASSFGQGNYNEQFF.

This clone has a single count. The V call is TRBV27, the J call TRBJ2-7; TRBD1 matches at 7 bases. CDR3 length: 13 amino acids. CDR1 and CDR2 (germline): MNHEY, SMNVEV (reference sequence). Unmatched junction bases numbered 3, after V lost 5 bases and J lost 2 bases. The CDR3 DNA reads as TGTGCCAGCAGTAGGACAGGAGCCTACGAGCAGTACTTC. Protein: CASSRTGAYEQYF.

The rearrangement joins TRBV28 to TRBJ1-1; TRBD1 aligns across 9 bases. Germline V gives CDR1 MDHEN, CDR2 SYDVKM. The length of the CDR3 is 15 residues. V lost 6 bases to trimming and J lost 6 bases; unmatched junction nucleotides: 11. The CDR3 spells CASSQTGQGTPEAFF. The CDR3 DNA follows: TGTGCCAGCAGCCAAACGGGACAGGGAACCCCTGAAGCTTTCTTT.

The chain links TRBV19 to TRBJ1-2; no firm D call. The CDR3 consists of 12 residues. The germline V and J ends were trimmed by 4 bases and 5 bases, with 8 bases remaining between them. Germline V gives CDR1 LNHDA, CDR2 SQIVND (reference sequence). The CDR3 sequence: CASSTTPYGYTF. For the CDR3, the DNA is TGTGCCAGTAGTACCACACCTTATGGCTACACCTTC.

A few counts support this clone. CDR3 DNA sequence: TGTGCCAGCAGTTTAAGCAGACTGACCCAGTACTTC. It encodes CASSLSRLTQYF. V usage is TRBV12-3 or TRBV12-4 and J usage is TRBJ2-5; no clear D. Trimming shortened V by 2 bases and J by 7 bases, and 8 bases separated the two germline ends. The CDR3 runs to 12 residues.

A single count supports this clone. The chain uses TRBV24-1 and TRBJ2-3, with 7 nucleotides matching TRBD2. Trimming took 8 bases from V and 6 from J; bases not matched to a gene: 7. Germline V gene sequence: CDR1 KGHDR, CDR2 SFDVKD. The CDR3 contains 13 residues. Here the CDR3 reads CATTEAGMDTQYF. CDR3 sequence (DNA): TGTGCCACCACTGAAGCGGGGATGGATACGCAGTATTTT.

The rearrangement joins TRBV9 to TRBJ2-3, with D perhaps TRBD2 (6 bases). The CDR3 extends over 15 amino acids. V was clipped by 0 bases and J by 2 bases, with 10 bases between them. Germline CDR1 is SGDLS and CDR2 is YYNGEE. DNA of the CDR3: TGTGCCAGCAGCGTAGATAGCGGACTCACAGATACGCAGTATTTT. Protein product: CASSVDSGLTDTQYF.

This clone has only one observation. The rearrangement uses TRBV5-1 and TRBJ2-3; the D gene is possibly TRBD2 (6 bases). Deletions cut 2 bases from V and 5 bases from J, with 12 bases between. The CDR3 totals 14 residues. Per the germline V gene, CDR1 is SGHRS and CDR2 is YFSETQ. The CDR3 DNA reads TGCGCCAGCAGCTTAGAGCGGGTAGAAGATACGCAGTATTTT. Encoded protein: CASSLERVEDTQYF.